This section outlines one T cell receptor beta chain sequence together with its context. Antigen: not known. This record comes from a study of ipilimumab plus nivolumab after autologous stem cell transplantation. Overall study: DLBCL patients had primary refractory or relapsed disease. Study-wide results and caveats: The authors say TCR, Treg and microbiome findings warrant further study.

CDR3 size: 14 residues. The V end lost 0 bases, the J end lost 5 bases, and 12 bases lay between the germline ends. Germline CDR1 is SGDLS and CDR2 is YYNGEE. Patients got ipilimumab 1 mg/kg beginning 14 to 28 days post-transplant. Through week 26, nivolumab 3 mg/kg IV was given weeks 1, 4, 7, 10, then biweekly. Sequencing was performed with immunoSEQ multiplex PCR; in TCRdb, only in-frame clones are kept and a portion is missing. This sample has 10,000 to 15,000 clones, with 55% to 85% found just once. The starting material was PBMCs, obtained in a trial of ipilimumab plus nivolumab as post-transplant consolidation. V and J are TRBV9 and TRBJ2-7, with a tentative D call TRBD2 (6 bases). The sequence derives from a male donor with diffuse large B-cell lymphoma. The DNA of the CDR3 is TGTGCCAGCAGCGTAGTCGGGAGTAGCGACGAGCAGTACTTC. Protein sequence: CASSVVGSSDEQYF.